The T cell receptor (beta chain) described here comes from a study of regulatory T cells in long-lasting Graves disease. Overall study findings and caveats: There were preferences for TRBV28, TRBJ1-2 and TRBJ2-5 in persistent disease.

Arm-PCR of CDR3 regions with iRepertoire HTBI primers generated TCR beta libraries. TCRdb reprocessed the multiplex PCR reads with MiXCR, giving one entry per CDR3 protein. The repertoire holds about 530,000 distinct CDR3 sequences, with about 16% as singletons. This clonotype was recorded a few times. Its target is not known. In germline, CDR1 is SEHNR, CDR2 FQNEAQ (reference sequence). The V segment lost 5 bases and the J segment 0 bases; nucleotides outside the gene matches: 10. The length of the CDR3 is 19 residues. Documented time point: newly diagnosed GD, antithyroid drugs for less than 3 months. PBMC RNA was the source of the TCR library. Investigators report Graves' disease was diagnosed under American Thyroid Association guidelines. It was an endocrinology department in Xi'an, China, that provided the patients. This sample also belongs to another study, concerning T cells in Graves' hyperthyroidism and ophthalmopathy. This second report adds: Among the patients, aged 18 to 65, hyperthyroidism was newly diagnosed and had lasted under 2 months.

V usage is TRBV7-9 and J usage is TRBJ2-6; TRBD1 agrees at 10 bases. Here the sequenced sample was peripheral blood mononuclear cells (PBMCs), taken at new diagnosis, from a patient treated with antithyroid drugs. The sequence was collected from a woman aged 40 to 65 with Graves disease. Here the CDR3 DNA reads TGTGCCAGCAGCCCTAAAGTTTGGGACAGGGGCTCTGGGGCCAACGTCCTGACTTTC. Amino acid sequence: CASSPKVWDRGSGANVLTF.